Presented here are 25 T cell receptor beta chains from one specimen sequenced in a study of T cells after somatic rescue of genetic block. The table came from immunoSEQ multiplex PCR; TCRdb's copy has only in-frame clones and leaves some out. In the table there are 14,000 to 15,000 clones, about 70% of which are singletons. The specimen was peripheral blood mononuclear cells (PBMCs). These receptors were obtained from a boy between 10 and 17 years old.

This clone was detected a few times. CDR3 residues: CASSVSATSPKYF. The CDR3 DNA follows: TGTGCCAGCAGTGTTAGCGCGACTAGCCCGAAGTATTTT. This sequence joins TRBV2 and TRBJ2-3; 7 bases match TRBD2. Germline V gene sequence: CDR1 SNHLY, CDR2 FYNNEI. Losses at the gene ends were 4 bases for V and 13 bases for J; bases not matched to a gene: 11. This CDR3 comprises 13 residues.

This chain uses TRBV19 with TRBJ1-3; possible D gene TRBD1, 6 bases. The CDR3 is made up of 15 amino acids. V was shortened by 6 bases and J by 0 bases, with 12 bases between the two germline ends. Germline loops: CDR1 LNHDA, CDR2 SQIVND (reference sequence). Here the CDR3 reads CASSQDRFSGNTIYF. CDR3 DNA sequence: TGTGCCAGTAGCCAGGACAGATTCTCTGGAAACACCATATATTTT.

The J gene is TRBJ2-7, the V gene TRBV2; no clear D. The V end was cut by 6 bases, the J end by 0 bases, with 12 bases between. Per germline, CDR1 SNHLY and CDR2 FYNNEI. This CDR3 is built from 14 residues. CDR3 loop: CASRAEGFSYEQYF. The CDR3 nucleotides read TGTGCCAGCAGGGCGGAAGGCTTCTCCTACGAGCAGTACTTC.

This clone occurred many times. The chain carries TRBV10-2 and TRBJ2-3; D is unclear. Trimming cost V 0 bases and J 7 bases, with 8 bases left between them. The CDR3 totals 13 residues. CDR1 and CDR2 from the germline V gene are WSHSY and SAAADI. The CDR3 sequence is CASSESKIHTQYF. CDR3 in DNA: TGCGCCAGCAGTGAGTCGAAAATCCATACGCAGTATTTT.

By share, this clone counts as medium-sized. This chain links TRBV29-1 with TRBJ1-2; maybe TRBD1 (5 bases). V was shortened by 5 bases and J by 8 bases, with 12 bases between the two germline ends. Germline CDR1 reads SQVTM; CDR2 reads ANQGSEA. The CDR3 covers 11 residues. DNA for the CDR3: TGCAGCGTTTTCGGGGCCGAGGGCTACACCTTC. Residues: CSVFGAEGYTF.

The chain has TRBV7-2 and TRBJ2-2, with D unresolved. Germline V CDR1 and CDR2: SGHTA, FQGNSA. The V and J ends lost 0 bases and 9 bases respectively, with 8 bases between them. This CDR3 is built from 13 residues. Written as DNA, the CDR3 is TGTGCCAGCAGCTTAGCTCAGAACCGGGAGCTGTTTTTT. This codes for CASSLAQNRELFF. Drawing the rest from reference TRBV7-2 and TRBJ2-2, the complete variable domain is GAGVSQSPSNKVTEKGKDVELRCDPISGHTALYWYRQSLGQGLEFLIYFQGNSAPDKSGLPSDRFSAERTGGSVSTLTIQRTQQEDSAVYLCASSLAQNRELFFGEGSRLTVL.

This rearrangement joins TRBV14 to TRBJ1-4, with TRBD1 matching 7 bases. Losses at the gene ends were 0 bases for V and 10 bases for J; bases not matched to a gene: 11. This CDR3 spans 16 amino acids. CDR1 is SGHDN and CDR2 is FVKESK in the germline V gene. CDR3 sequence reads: CASSQEPYRQGGKLFF. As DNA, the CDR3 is TGTGCCAGCAGCCAAGAGCCCTACCGACAGGGAGGAAAACTGTTTTTT.

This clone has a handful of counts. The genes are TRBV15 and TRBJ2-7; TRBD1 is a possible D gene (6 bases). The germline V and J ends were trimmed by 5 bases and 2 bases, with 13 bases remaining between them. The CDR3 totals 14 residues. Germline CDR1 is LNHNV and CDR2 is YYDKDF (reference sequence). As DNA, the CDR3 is TGTGCCACCAGCGGCCAGGGGCCCACCTACGAGCAGTACTTC. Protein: CATSGQGPTYEQYF.

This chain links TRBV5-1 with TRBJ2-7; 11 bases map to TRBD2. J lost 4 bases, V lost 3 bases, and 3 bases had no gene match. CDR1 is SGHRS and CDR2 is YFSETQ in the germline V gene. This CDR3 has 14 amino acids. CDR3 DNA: TGCGCCAGCAGCTCCGGGACTAGCGGTTACGAGCAGTACTTC. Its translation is CASSSGTSGYEQYF. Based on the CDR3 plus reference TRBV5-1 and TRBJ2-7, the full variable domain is KAGVTQTPRYLIKTRGQQVTLSCSPISGHRSVSWYQQTPGQGLQFLFEYFSETQRNKGNFPGRFSGRQFSNSRSEMNVSTLELGDSALYLCASSSGTSGYEQYFGPGTRLTVT.

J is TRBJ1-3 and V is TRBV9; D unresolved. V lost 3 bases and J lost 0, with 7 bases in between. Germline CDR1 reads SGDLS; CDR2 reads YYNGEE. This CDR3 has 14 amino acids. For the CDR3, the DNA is TGTGCCAGCAGCGACAGTCGCTCTGGAAACACCATATATTTT. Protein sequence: CASSDSRSGNTIYF.

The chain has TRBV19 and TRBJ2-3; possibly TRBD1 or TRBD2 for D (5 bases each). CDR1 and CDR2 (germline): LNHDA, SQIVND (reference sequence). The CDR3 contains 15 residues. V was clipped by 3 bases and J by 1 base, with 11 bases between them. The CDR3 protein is CASSILGRGTDTQYF. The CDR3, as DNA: TGTGCCAGTAGTATTTTGGGGCGGGGCACAGATACGCAGTATTTT.

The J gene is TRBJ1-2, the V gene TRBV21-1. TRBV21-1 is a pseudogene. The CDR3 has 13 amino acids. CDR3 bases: TGTGCCAGCAGCGATGTGGCGAACTATGGCCACACCTTC. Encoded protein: CASSDVANYGHTF.

The CDR3 spells CASTSAGSDTQYF. The CDR3, as DNA: TGCGCCAGCACTTCGGCAGGATCAGATACGCAGTATTTT. The chain combines TRBV5-1 with TRBJ2-3; D gene uncertain. V was shortened by 6 bases and J by 4 bases, with 12 bases between the two germline ends. Germline V lookup: CDR1 SGHRS, CDR2 YFSETQ. This CDR3 is 13 amino acids long. Using reference TRBV5-1 and TRBJ2-3 for the parts outside the CDR3, the full variable domain is KAGVTQTPRYLIKTRGQQVTLSCSPISGHRSVSWYQQTPGQGLQFLFEYFSETQRNKGNFPGRFSGRQFSNSRSEMNVSTLELGDSALYLCASTSAGSDTQYFGPGTRLTVL.

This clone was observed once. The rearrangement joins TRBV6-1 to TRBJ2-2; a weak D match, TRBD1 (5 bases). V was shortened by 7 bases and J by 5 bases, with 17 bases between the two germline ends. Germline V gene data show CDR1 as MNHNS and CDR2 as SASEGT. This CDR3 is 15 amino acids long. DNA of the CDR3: TGTGCCAGCAAACCACAGGTTTCCAGTACCGGGGAGCTGTTTTTT. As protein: CASKPQVSSTGELFF.

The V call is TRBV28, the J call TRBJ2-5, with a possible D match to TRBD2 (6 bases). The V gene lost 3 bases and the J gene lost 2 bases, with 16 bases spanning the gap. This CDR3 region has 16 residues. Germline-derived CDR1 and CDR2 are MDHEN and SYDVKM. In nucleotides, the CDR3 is TGTGCCAGCAGTTTTCGCGGGGCCCTTTCTCAAGAGACCCAGTACTTC. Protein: CASSFRGALSQETQYF.

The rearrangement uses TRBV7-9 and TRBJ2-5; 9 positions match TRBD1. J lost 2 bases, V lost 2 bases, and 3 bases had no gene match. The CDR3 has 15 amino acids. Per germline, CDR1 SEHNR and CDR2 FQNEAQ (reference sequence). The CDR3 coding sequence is TGTGCCAGCAGCTTATTGGACAGGGGTCAAGAGACCCAGTACTTC. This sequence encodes CASSLLDRGQETQYF.

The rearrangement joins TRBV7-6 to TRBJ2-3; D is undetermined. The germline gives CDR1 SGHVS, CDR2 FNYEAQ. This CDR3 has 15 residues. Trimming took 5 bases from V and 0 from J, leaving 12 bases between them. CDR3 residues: CASSRPGSSTDTQYF. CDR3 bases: TGTGCCAGCAGCCGCCCAGGTTCTAGCACAGATACGCAGTATTTT.

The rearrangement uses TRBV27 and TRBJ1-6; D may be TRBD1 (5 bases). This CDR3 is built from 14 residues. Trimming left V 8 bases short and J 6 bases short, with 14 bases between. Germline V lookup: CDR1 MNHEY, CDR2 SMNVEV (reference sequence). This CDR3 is CASSAPGPNSPLHF. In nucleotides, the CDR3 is TGTGCCAGCTCCGCCCCGGGACCTAATTCACCCCTCCACTTT.

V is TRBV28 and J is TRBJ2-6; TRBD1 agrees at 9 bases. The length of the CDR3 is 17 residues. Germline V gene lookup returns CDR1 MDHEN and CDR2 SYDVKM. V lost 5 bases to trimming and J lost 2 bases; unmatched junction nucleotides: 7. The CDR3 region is CASSPPDRGAGANVLTF. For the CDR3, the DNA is TGTGCCAGCAGTCCCCCTGACAGGGGGGCTGGGGCCAACGTCCTGACTTTC.

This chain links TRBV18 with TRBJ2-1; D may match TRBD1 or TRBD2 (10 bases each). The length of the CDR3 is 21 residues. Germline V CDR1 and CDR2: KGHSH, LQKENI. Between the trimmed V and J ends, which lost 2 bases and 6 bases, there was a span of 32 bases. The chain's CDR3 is CASSPYLPGQGIIAGGNEQFF. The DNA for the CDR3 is TGTGCCAGCTCACCATATTTACCGGGACAGGGGATTATAGCGGGAGGCAATGAGCAGTTCTTC.

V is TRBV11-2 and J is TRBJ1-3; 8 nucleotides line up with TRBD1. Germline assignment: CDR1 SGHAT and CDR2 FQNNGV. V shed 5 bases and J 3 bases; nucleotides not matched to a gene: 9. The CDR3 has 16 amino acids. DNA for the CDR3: TGTGCCAGCAGCATAAGGACAGGGAGGATTGGAAACACCATATATTTT. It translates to CASSIRTGRIGNTIYF.

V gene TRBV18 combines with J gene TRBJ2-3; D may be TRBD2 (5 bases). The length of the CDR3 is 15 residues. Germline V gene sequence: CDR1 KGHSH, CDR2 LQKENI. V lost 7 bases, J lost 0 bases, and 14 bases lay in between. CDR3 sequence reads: CASCPGIASTDTQYF. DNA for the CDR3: TGTGCCAGCTGTCCGGGGATAGCTAGCACAGATACGCAGTATTTT.

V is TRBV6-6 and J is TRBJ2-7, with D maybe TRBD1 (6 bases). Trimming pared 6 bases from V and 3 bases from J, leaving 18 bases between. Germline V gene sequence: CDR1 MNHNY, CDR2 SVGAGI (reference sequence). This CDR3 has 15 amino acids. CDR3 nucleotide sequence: TGTGCCAGCAGCCTAGGGACATCGATATTCTACGAGCAGTACTTC. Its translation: CASSLGTSIFYEQYF.

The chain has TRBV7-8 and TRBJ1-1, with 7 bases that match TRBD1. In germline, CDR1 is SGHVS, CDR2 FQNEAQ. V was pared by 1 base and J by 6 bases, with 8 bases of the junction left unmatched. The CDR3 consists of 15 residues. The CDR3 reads CASSLVSRTGAEAFF. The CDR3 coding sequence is TGTGCCAGCAGCTTAGTTAGCCGGACAGGCGCTGAAGCTTTCTTT.

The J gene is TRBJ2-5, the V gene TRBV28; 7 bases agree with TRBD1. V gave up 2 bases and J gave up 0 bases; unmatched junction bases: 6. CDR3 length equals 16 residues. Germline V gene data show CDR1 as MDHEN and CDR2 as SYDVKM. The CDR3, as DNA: TGTGCCAGCAGTTTAATCGGGACAGCCTACCAAGAGACCCAGTACTTC. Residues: CASSLIGTAYQETQYF.